This TCR beta chain was retrieved from a study of CD8+ T cells in alopecia areata (dated by TCRdb to the late 2010s). Looking at the study overall: High-throughput TCRbeta sequencing was used to examine T cell clonal expansion in alopecia areata in both the C3H/HeJ mouse model and human patients. RNA came from the PAXgene miRNA kit for fixed scalp, the miRNeasy kit for PBMCs, and the RNeasy kit for mouse skin. Scalp clonality was compared among normal scalp (n=4), patchy alopecia areata scalp (n=8), and alopecia totalis/universalis scalp (n=8). Amplification of TCRbeta CDR3 regions was done by immunoSEQ multiplex PCR using 35 Vbeta forward primers and 13 Jbeta reverse primers. In humans, TCRbeta sequencing was performed on scalp tissue and on sorted CD4+ and CD8+ peripheral blood T cells from healthy controls and from patients with patchy or totalis/universalis alopecia areata. What the work shows at the level of the full study, not this receptor alone: Compared with mice, TCR sequences shared between patients were less clear, possibly partly because of HLA diversity across the patient population. Lesional scalp, especially in alopecia totalis/universalis, showed higher clonality and more expanded CD8+ clones than normal scalp, suggesting antigenic drive. Resident alphabeta T cells in normal human skin are also sequenced, complicating scalp TCR repertoire analysis, unlike mouse skin dominated by gammadelta T cells.

From alopecia areata patients, peripheral blood was collected along with lesional scalp punch biopsies. PBMCs were isolated by density centrifugation and stained for CD3, CD4 and CD8, and CD4+ and CD8+ T cells were sorted on a FACSAria. Alopecia areata patients who were not treated were recruited through a multicenter biomarker study. Blood CD8+ T cells from a handful of biomarker-study patients were further sorted into NKG2D-low and NKG2D-high fractions. On this clone: What antigen it recognizes has not been identified. Per-nucleotide qualities are absent, and no much larger clonotype sits a single base away.

Measured from the cysteine to the phenylalanine, the CDR3 is 14 residues long. The sequence is cut down to CDR3 DNA, 42 bases in frame from base 1. CDR1 and CDR2 are drawn from the germline V gene (reference sequence): SEHNR, FQNEAQ. V is clipped by 5 bases and J by 5 bases, and the sequence between their germline boundaries is 15 bases long. The receptor library was made with the immunoSEQ multiplex PCR assay. For TCR sequencing, RNA was extracted from every sample and reverse transcribed into cDNA to serve as template. First-strand cDNA was synthesized using SuperScript III with a 2:1 mix of oligo-dT and random hexamers. A synthetic immune receptor repertoire was used to assess amplification bias, and residual bias was removed computationally. The paper's data handling went like this. Raw reads were preprocessed to remove errors, and CDR3 was defined by IMGT conventions from the conserved cysteine to phenylalanine. Clonality was calculated as 1 minus Shannon entropy normalized by log2 of the number of productive unique TCRs. CD4 or CD8 identity of scalp clones was inferred by cross-referencing scalp TCRbeta sequences with sorted blood CD4 and CD8 repertoires. TCRdb carries this immuneACCESS record with in-frame sequences only. Its versions omit some clonotypes, under half of them owing to an unresolved V gene in the studies checked, with the rest unexplained. V and J calls and clone size follow that table, whereas D and trimming were derived from the DNA. Across this sample there are approximately 82,000 clones, with approximately 50% seen only once. Around 5% of the sample lies in the top ten.

Specimen: NKG2D-high CD8+ T cells sorted from blood. This specimen's cell subset or site label, per the study, means: sorted CD8+ NKG2D-high blood T cells. The receptor comes from a human donor with alopecia areata. The sequence is built from TRBV7-9 and TRBJ2-5; the D gene may be TRBD1 or TRBD2, since each aligns over 6 bases. The CDR3 protein: CASSRVGGAETQYF. The nucleotide sequence is TGTGCCAGCAGCCGCGTCGGGGGCGCGGAGACCCAGTACTTC. The CDR3, completed at both ends by the reference TRBV7-9 and TRBJ2-5 genes, gives the full variable domain DTGVSQNPRHKITKRGQNVTFRCDPISEHNRLYWYRQTLGQGPEFLTYFQNEAQLEKSRLLSDRFSAERPKGSFSTLEIQRTEQGDSAMYLCASSRVGGAETQYFGPGTRLLVL.